Sequencing of this T cell receptor beta chain was carried out in a study of early T cells in non-severe SARS-CoV-2 infection. The CDR3 runs 13 residues. The ends were cut back, 5 bases at V and 1 base at J, with 7 bases in the middle. TCRdb itself ran the 5' RACE reads through MiXCR, one entry per CDR3 protein. The sample holds approximately 71,000 distinct CDR3 sequences; 9.5% to 15% are singletons and the top ten take under 2%. The rearrangement links TRBV12-3 or TRBV12-4 to TRBJ2-3; the D is unclear. This TCR was sampled from an adult who was a healthcare worker with PCR-confirmed SARS-CoV-2 infection or an uninfected control (not recorded which). The material sequenced was whole blood. The CDR3 DNA reads as TGTGCCAGCAGTATGACTGGCACAGATACGCAGTATTTT. Translating it yields CASSMTGTDTQYF.